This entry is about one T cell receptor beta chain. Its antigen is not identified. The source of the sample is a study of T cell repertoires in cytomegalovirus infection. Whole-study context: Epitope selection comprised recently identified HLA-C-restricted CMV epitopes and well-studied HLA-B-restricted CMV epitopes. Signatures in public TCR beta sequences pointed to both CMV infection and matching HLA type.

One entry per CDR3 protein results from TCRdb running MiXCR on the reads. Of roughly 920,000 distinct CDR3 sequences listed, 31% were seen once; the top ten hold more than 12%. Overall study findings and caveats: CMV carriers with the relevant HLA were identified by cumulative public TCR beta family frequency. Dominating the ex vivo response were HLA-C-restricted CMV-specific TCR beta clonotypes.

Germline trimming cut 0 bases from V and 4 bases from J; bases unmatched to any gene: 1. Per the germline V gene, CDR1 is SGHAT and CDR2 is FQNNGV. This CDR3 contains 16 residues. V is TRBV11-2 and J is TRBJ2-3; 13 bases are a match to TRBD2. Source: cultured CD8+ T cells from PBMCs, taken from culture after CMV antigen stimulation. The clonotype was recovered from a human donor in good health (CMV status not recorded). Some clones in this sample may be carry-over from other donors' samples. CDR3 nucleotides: TGTGCCAGCAGCTTAGACGGACTAGCGGGGGCAGATACGCAGTATTTT. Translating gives CASSLDGLAGADTQYF.